The present entry profiles one TCR beta chain with its context. Its antigen is still unknown. These data are taken from a study of long-term antiretroviral therapy in people with HIV. Study-level background: Specimens dating back about a decade before the 2015 immediate-ART recommendation are the oldest included. Study results and caveats: Collection of the blood, which took place between the mid-2000s and the late 2010s, possibly occurred under older ART regimens. Clonal expansions arising prior to ART prevailed in the repertoire at every time point.

immunoSEQ v3.0 was run at survey level. Only in-frame clones appear in the TCRdb table, and some are missing; sequencing was by immunoSEQ multiplex PCR. In the table there are approximately 25,000 clones, 82% of which are singletons. V shed 4 bases and J shed 0 bases, with 10 bases lying between them. Germline lookup yields CDR1 SGHAT and CDR2 FQNNGV. This CDR3 spans 15 amino acids. Sample: unsorted PBMCs, taken 0.8 years before starting antiretroviral therapy. The rearrangement links TRBV11-2 to TRBJ1-5; no definite D call. The source of this sequence is a man in his late teens or twenties with HIV. The CDR3 loop reads CASSSDGYSNQPQHF. Here the CDR3 DNA reads TGTGCCAGCAGCTCGGACGGGTATAGCAATCAGCCCCAGCATTTT.